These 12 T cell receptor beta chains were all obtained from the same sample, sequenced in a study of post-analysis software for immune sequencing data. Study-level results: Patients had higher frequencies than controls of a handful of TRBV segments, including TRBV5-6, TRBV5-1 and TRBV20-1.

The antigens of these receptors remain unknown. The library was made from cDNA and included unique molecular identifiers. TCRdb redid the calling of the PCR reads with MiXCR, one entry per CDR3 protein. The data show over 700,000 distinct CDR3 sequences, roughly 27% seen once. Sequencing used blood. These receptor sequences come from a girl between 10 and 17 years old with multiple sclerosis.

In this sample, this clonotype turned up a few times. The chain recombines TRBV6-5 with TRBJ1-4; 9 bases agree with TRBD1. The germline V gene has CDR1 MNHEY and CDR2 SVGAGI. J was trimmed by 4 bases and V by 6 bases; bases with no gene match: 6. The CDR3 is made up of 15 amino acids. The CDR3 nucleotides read TGTGCCAGCAGGGACGACAGGGGGAGTAATGAAAAACTGTTTTTT. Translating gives CASRDDRGSNEKLFF.

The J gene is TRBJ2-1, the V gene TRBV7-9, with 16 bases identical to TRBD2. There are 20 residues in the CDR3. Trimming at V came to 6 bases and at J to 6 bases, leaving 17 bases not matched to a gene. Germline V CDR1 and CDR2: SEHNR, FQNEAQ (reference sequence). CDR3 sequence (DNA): TGTGCCAGCAGTTTATGGGGTTCCGGGACTAGCGGGAGGGCTCTCAATGAGCAGTTCTTC. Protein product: CASSLWGSGTSGRALNEQFF.

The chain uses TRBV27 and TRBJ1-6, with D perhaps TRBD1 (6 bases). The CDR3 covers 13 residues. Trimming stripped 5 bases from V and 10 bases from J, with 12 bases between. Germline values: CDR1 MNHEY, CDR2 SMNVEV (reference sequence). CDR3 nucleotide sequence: TGTGCCAGCAGTGCACAGGGAGGGTCACCCCTCCACTTT. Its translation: CASSAQGGSPLHF.

The CDR3 region has the DNA TGCAGCGTTGCAGTTGGCAGCAATCAGCCCCAGCATTTT. Residues: CSVAVGSNQPQHF. This sequence joins TRBV29-1 and TRBJ1-5; D not certain. This CDR3 has 13 residues. With 4 bases removed from V and 1 base from J, the gap between germline ends came to 8 bases. The germline V gene has CDR1 SQVTM and CDR2 ANQGSEA.

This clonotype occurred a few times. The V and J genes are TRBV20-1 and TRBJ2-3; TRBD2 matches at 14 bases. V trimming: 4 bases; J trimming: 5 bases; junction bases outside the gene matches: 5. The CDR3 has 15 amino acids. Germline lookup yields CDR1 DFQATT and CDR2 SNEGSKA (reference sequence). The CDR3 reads CSATTSGGAIDTQYF. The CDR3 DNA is TGCAGTGCTACGACTAGCGGGGGGGCCATAGATACGCAGTATTTT.

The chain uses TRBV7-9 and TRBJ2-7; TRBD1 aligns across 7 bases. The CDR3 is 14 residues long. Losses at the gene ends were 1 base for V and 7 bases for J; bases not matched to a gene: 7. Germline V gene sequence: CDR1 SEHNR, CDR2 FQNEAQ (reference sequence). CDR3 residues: CASSLDGAGGEQYF. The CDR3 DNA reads TGTGCCAGCAGCTTAGATGGGGCAGGGGGAGAGCAGTACTTC.

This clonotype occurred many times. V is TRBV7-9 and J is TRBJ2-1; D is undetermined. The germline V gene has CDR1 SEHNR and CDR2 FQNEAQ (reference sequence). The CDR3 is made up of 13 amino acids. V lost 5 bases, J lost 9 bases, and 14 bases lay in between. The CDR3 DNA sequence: TGTGCCAGCAGCCCCGGGCCCTTTAGTGAGCAGTTCTTC. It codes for CASSPGPFSEQFF.

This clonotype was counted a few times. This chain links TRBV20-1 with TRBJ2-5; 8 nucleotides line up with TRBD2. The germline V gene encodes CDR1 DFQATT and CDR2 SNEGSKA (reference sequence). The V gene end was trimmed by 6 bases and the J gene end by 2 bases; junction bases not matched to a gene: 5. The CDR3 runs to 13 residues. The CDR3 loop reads CSAPPGGQETQYF. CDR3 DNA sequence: TGCAGTGCCCCCCCGGGGGGGCAAGAGACCCAGTACTTC.

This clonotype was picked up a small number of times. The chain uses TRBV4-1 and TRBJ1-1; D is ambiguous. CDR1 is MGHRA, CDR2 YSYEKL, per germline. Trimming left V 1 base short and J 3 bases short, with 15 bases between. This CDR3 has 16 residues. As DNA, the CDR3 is TGCGCCAGCAGCCAAGCTCCCGTACCAGTGGACACTGAAGCTTTCTTT. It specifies CASSQAPVPVDTEAFF.

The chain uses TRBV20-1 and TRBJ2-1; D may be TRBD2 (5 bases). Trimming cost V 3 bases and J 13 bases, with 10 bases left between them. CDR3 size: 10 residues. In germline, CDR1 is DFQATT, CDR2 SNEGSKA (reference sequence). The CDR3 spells CSAREVTQFF. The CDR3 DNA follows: TGCAGTGCTAGGGAGGTCACTCAGTTCTTC.

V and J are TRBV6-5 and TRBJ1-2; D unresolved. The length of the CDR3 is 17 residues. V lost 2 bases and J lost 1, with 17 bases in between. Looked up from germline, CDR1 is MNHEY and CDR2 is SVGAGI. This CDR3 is CASSYNREVGRNYGYTF. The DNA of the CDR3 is TGTGCCAGCAGTTACAATCGGGAGGTAGGACGTAACTATGGCTACACCTTC.

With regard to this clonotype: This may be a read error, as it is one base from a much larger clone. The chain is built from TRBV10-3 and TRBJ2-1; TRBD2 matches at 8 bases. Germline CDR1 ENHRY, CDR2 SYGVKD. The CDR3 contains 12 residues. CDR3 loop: CVISGTSNEQFF. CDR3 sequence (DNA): TGTGTCATCAGTGGGACTAGCAATGAGCAGTTCTTC.